The TCR beta chain described here comes from a study of human thymus T cells. General study results and limits: Gene usage (both V and J) appeared biased in thymic and blood repertoires. What related research reported was that thymic repertoires overlapped highly among unrelated individuals.

Resections obtained during corrective heart surgery supplied the thymus tissue. As regards this clone: Its matching antigen is unknown.

The CDR3 totals 16 residues. In germline, CDR1 is SGHDT, CDR2 YYEEEE. Trimming cost V 6 bases and J 0 bases, with 16 bases left between them. Assay used: immunoSEQ multiplex PCR; TCRdb lists only in-frame clones, some missing. The sample shows about 78,000 clones, approximately 97% of them seen only once. The TCR sequence derives from a boy in the first two years of life with a congenital heart defect but otherwise immunologically healthy. The sequencing sample was made of thymus tissue. The chain employs TRBV5-6 and TRBJ2-1; D unclear. The CDR3 nucleotides are TGTGCCAGCATCCCGAAAGTCCTTAGCTCCTACAATGAGCAGTTCTTC. Its protein product is CASIPKVLSSYNEQFF.